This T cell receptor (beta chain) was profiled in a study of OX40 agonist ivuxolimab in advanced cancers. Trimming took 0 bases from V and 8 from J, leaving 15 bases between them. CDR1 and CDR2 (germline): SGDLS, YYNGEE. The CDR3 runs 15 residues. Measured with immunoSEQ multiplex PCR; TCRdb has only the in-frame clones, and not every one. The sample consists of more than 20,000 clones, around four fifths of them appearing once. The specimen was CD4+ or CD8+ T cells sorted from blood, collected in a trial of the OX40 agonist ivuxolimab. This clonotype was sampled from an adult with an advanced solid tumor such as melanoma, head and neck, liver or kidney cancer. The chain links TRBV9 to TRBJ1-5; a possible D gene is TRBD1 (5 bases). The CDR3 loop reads CASSVAGNGAEPQHF. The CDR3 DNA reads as TGTGCCAGCAGCGTAGCTGGGAATGGGGCCGAGCCCCAGCATTTT.